The 8 T cell receptor beta chains below all came from one sample that was sequenced in a study of T cell responses to AZD1222 COVID-19 vaccine. TCRdb's copy holds only in-frame clones and misses some; the assay was immunoSEQ multiplex PCR. The table includes approximately 120,000 clones, around 87% detected once. The material was peripheral blood, obtained on day 0 of AZD1222 vaccination. All receptors come from an adult in good health.

The chain combines TRBV20-1 with TRBJ2-1; D may be TRBD2 (7 bases). V lost 3 bases to trimming and J lost 9 bases, with 12 bases between them. The CDR3 is 12 amino acids. Germline V gives CDR1 DFQATT, CDR2 SNEGSKA (reference sequence). CDR3 coding DNA: TGCAGTGCTAGTGGCGGGGGCACTGAGCAGTTCTTC. Amino acids: CSASGGGTEQFF.

This chain joins TRBV9 and TRBJ2-7, with D maybe TRBD2 (5 bases). Trimming removed 0 bases from V and 1 base from J, with 11 bases in between. This CDR3 contains 15 residues. In germline, CDR1 is SGDLS, CDR2 YYNGEE. The CDR3 region has the DNA TGTGCCAGCAGCGTAGCGGGGAGTTTATCCTACGAGCAGTACTTC. It encodes CASSVAGSLSYEQYF.

The chain has TRBV7-6 and TRBJ2-3, with 8 bases lining up with TRBD2. Unmatched junction bases numbered 3, after V lost 3 bases and J lost 4 bases. CDR3 length: 14 amino acids. Per germline, CDR1 SGHVS and CDR2 FNYEAQ. The CDR3 protein is CASSLTSVPDTQYF. The CDR3 nucleotides read TGTGCCAGCAGCTTGACTAGCGTCCCAGATACGCAGTATTTT.

The V gene is TRBV28, the J gene TRBJ2-7, with D hard to call. CDR3 length: 14 amino acids. Trimming shortened V by 1 base and J by 1 base, and 8 bases separated the two germline ends. CDR1 MDHEN and CDR2 SYDVKM come from the germline V gene. CDR3 sequence: CASSLSVTSYEQYF. The CDR3 nucleotides are TGTGCCAGCAGTTTATCCGTTACATCCTACGAGCAGTACTTC.

This clone is a singleton in its sample. This rearrangement joins TRBV29-1 to TRBJ2-1, with 10 bases lining up with TRBD1. The V gene's germline CDR1 is SQVTM and CDR2 ANQGSEA. V shed 7 bases and J 9 bases; nucleotides not matched to a gene: 9. The CDR3 consists of 13 residues. This CDR3 reads CSALGTGVGEQFF. The DNA for the CDR3 is TGCAGCGCTCTCGGGACAGGGGTAGGTGAGCAGTTCTTC.

This clone has just a few counts. This chain uses TRBV5-1 with TRBJ2-7; 10 bases align to TRBD1. CDR1 and CDR2 from the germline V gene are SGHRS and YFSETQ. The CDR3 is 14 residues long. V dropped 0 bases and J dropped 8; count of bases not matched to a gene: 5. As DNA, the CDR3 is TGCGCCAGCAGCTTGGTGGGACAGGGGCGAAAGCAGTACTTC. Its protein is CASSLVGQGRKQYF.

This chain joins TRBV7-9 and TRBJ1-1, with TRBD1 matching over 9 bases. Germline assignment: CDR1 SEHNR and CDR2 FQNEAQ (reference sequence). Losses at the gene ends were 5 bases for V and 6 bases for J; bases not matched to a gene: 7. The CDR3 is 14 amino acids. CDR3 amino acids: CASSRTGGASEAFF. CDR3 DNA sequence: TGTGCCAGCAGCCGTACAGGGGGCGCTTCTGAAGCTTTCTTT.

The chain is built from TRBV28 and TRBJ2-7, with D possibly matching TRBD1 (7 bases). The CDR3 sequence is 12 residues long. V lost 8 bases and J 6 bases, leaving 14 bases between the germline ends. Germline assignment: CDR1 MDHEN and CDR2 SYDVKM. The CDR3 here is CASSQQGGEQYF. The CDR3 DNA sequence: TGTGCCAGCTCCCAGCAGGGGGGCGAGCAGTACTTC.